The 19 T cell receptor beta chains presented below share a single source sample, sequenced in a study of blood T cells in healthy people across ages. Combining a sample-barcoded 5' primer with a J-beta primer mix, a second PCR ran for roughly 7 to 11 cycles. TCRdb independently ran MiXCR on the 5' RACE reads; one entry per CDR3 protein. Here the sample spans 650,000 to 700,000 distinct CDR3 sequences, about 50% being singletons. Sequenced: blood. These receptors came from an elderly woman in good health.

This clonotype was seen many times. This rearrangement joins TRBV16 to TRBJ2-6, with unresolved D. V shed 9 bases and J shed 0 bases, with 3 bases lying between them. This CDR3 has 12 amino acids. Per germline, CDR1 KGHSY and CDR2 FQNENV. The CDR3 protein is CARGSGANVLTF. In nucleotides, the CDR3 is TGTGCCAGAGGCTCTGGGGCCAACGTCCTGACTTTC.

Notes on this clonotype: This may be a read error: a much more frequent sequence differs by one nucleotide. V usage is TRBV15 and J usage is TRBJ1-4; 7 nucleotides match TRBD1. Germline CDR1 is LNHNV and CDR2 is YYDKDF (reference sequence). CDR3 length: 16 amino acids. Unmatched junction bases numbered 11, after V lost 8 bases and J lost 2 bases. The CDR3 DNA is TGTGCCACCGGCGGCGGAGACAGGGCGACTAATGAAAAACTGTTTTTT. Its protein product is CATGGGDRATNEKLFF.

V is TRBV18 and J is TRBJ2-7; 7 bases match TRBD1. CDR3 length equals 15 residues. With 5 bases clipped from V and 2 bases from J, the junction kept 9 bases outside the gene matches. Germline CDR1 reads KGHSH; CDR2 reads LQKENI. CDR3 DNA sequence: TGTGCCAGCTCATCCCGACAGGGCCGCGCCTACGAGCAGTACTTC. Encoded protein: CASSSRQGRAYEQYF.

The chain joins TRBV6-1 to TRBJ1-1, with D unclear. CDR1 and CDR2 (germline): MNHNS, SASEGT. The ends were cut back, 7 bases at V and 4 bases at J, with 7 bases in the middle. The CDR3 sequence is 11 residues long. CDR3 sequence: CASIEFTEAFF. CDR3 nucleotides: TGTGCCAGCATCGAGTTCACTGAAGCTTTCTTT.

CDR3 nucleotide sequence: TGCAGCGTTGATGCTAACTATGGCTACACCTTC. It specifies CSVDANYGYTF. The genes are TRBV29-1 and TRBJ1-2; D gene unclear. Trimming left V 3 bases short and J 0 bases short, with 2 bases between. This CDR3 is 11 amino acids long. The germline CDR1 and CDR2 sequences are SQVTM and ANQGSEA.

The chain uses TRBV11-1 and TRBJ2-7; D gene uncertain. Trimming removed 4 bases from V and 7 bases from J, with 17 bases in between. CDR3 length equals 14 residues. Germline assignment: CDR1 SGHAT and CDR2 FQDESV (reference sequence). As DNA, the CDR3 is TGTGCCAGCAGCTCCCCTGCGAGTACCCATGAGCAGTACTTC. As protein: CASSSPASTHEQYF.

The chain employs TRBV4-1 and TRBJ2-3; no definite D call. The CDR3 sequence is 14 residues long. Germline CDR1 is MGHRA and CDR2 is YSYEKL. Trimming removed 0 bases from V and 2 bases from J, with 6 bases in between. The CDR3 nucleotides are TGCGCCAGCAGCCAAGAAGGGCCCACAGATACGCAGTATTTT. Its protein is CASSQEGPTDTQYF.

Concerning this clonotype: A much larger clonotype is one base distant, so this may be a read error. The V and J genes are TRBV5-1 and TRBJ2-3; tentatively, D is TRBD1 (6 bases). The CDR3 is made up of 15 amino acids. The germline V gene has CDR1 SGHRS and CDR2 YFSETQ. V gave up 3 bases and J gave up 3 bases, with 14 bases separating them. CDR3 amino acids: CASSSNQGTTDTQYF. As DNA, the CDR3 is TGCGCCAGCAGCTCGAACCAGGGGACGACAGATACGCAGTATTTT. Together with reference TRBV5-1 and TRBJ2-3, the CDR3 gives the full variable domain: KAGVTQTPRYLIKTRGQQVTLSCSPISGHRSVSWYQQTPGQGLQFLFEYFSETQRNKGNFPGRFSGRQFSNSRSEMNVSTLELGDSALYLCASSSNQGTTDTQYFGPGTRLTVL.

The rearrangement uses TRBV4-2 and TRBJ2-2; a possible D gene is TRBD2 (5 bases). The CDR3 covers 14 residues. V shed 4 bases and J shed 4 bases, with 10 bases lying between them. Germline CDR1 LGHNA, CDR2 YNFKEQ. As DNA, the CDR3 is TGTGCCAGCAGCCGGACTTTAGGCACCGGGGAGCTGTTTTTT. Its protein is CASSRTLGTGELFF.

The gene calls are TRBV6-5 and TRBJ2-3; 8 bases match TRBD1. With 4 bases clipped from V and 6 bases from J, the junction kept 12 bases outside the gene matches. Germline V gene data show CDR1 as MNHEY and CDR2 as SVGAGI. The CDR3 contains 16 residues. In nucleotides, the CDR3 is TGTGCCAGCAGTTCCTACTACTCAGGGGGCATCGATACGCAGTATTTT. Protein product: CASSSYYSGGIDTQYF.

V usage is TRBV29-1 and J usage is TRBJ2-1, with D unresolved. V lost 3 bases and J lost 5, with 8 bases in between. This CDR3 is built from 12 residues. The germline gives CDR1 SQVTM, CDR2 ANQGSEA. CDR3 amino acids: CSVDPADNEQFF. The CDR3 nucleotides are TGCAGCGTTGACCCGGCAGACAATGAGCAGTTCTTC.

This clonotype was recorded at least ten times. The chain joins TRBV7-9 to TRBJ2-1; 9 nucleotides line up with TRBD2. CDR1 is SEHNR, CDR2 FQNEAQ, per germline (reference sequence). CDR3 length: 17 residues. The V segment lost 6 bases and the J segment 5 bases; nucleotides outside the gene matches: 14. The CDR3 DNA is TGTGCCAGCAGGCTTATTGGCGGGGGGGCTGGGAACAATGAGCAGTTCTTC. It specifies CASRLIGGGAGNNEQFF. Based on the CDR3 plus reference TRBV7-9 and TRBJ2-1, the full variable domain is DTGVSQNPRHKITKRGQNVTFRCDPISEHNRLYWYRQTLGQGPEFLTYFQNEAQLEKSRLLSDRFSAERPKGSFSTLEIQRTEQGDSAMYLCASRLIGGGAGNNEQFFGPGTRLTVL.

This clonotype was detected a few times. V gene TRBV11-2 combines with J gene TRBJ2-1, with 7 bases that match TRBD2. Germline assignment: CDR1 SGHAT and CDR2 FQNNGV. The trim removed 5 bases at V and 9 bases at J, leaving 4 bases unmatched. The CDR3 length is 12 residues. The CDR3, as DNA: TGTGCCAGCAGCCGCTCGGGAGGTGAGCAGTTCTTC. Protein product: CASSRSGGEQFF.

This clonotype was seen once. The V and J genes are TRBV29-1 and TRBJ2-5; 7 positions match TRBD2. The J call is in doubt because the DNA end fits TRBJ2-7 better. This CDR3 spans 15 amino acids. Germline lookup yields CDR1 SQVTM and CDR2 ANQGSEA. In DNA, the CDR3 is TGCAGCGTTGAAGTCGGGCGGGGGAGATCCTACGAGCAGTACTTC. Its protein is CSVEVGRGRSYEQYF.

This clonotype has only a few counts. The chain joins TRBV12-3 or TRBV12-4 to TRBJ1-2, with D uncertain. Trimming took off 7 bases at V and 0 bases at J, with 18 bases between the two ends. The CDR3 has 16 residues. The CDR3 loop is CASTHLIGTPNYGYTF. The CDR3 DNA reads as TGTGCCAGCACCCACCTAATCGGTACCCCTAACTATGGCTACACCTTC.

This clonotype was found many times. This CDR3 reads CASSRGLAGGNIQYF. The CDR3 DNA is TGTGCCAGCAGCAGGGGACTAGCGGGAGGAAACATTCAGTACTTC. This chain joins TRBV5-6 and TRBJ2-4; 15 bases match TRBD2. This CDR3 spans 15 amino acids. The J segment lost 6 bases and the V segment lost 4 bases, leaving 2 bases of the junction unmatched. The germline gives CDR1 SGHDT, CDR2 YYEEEE.

The chain recombines TRBV25-1 with TRBJ2-7; tentative D call: TRBD1 (7 bases). This CDR3 is 15 amino acids long. V was cut by 5 bases and J by 1 base, with 15 bases left in between. The germline V gene encodes CDR1 MGHDK and CDR2 SYGVNS. CDR3: CASSPAGQISYEQYF. For the CDR3, the DNA is TGTGCCAGCAGTCCCGCGGGACAGATTTCCTACGAGCAGTACTTC.

The V and J genes are TRBV6-1 and TRBJ2-7; tentative D call: TRBD1 (6 bases). Germline V CDR1 and CDR2: MNHNS, SASEGT. CDR3 size: 12 residues. V shed 3 bases and J shed 10 bases, with 13 bases lying between them. The CDR3 nucleotides read TGTGCCAGCAGTGACTACAGGGAAACCCAGTACTTC. Translated, it gives CASSDYRETQYF.

This clonotype has a count of ten or more. V usage is TRBV7-2 and J usage is TRBJ2-4; D possibly corresponds to TRBD1 (6 bases). The germline V and J ends were trimmed by 7 bases and 8 bases, with 21 bases remaining between them. Germline CDR1 and CDR2: SGHTA and FQGNSA. CDR3 size: 15 residues. The CDR3 DNA follows: TGTGCCAGCAATCGCCGGGACATGTCACAATACATTCAGTACTTC. Residues: CASNRRDMSQYIQYF.